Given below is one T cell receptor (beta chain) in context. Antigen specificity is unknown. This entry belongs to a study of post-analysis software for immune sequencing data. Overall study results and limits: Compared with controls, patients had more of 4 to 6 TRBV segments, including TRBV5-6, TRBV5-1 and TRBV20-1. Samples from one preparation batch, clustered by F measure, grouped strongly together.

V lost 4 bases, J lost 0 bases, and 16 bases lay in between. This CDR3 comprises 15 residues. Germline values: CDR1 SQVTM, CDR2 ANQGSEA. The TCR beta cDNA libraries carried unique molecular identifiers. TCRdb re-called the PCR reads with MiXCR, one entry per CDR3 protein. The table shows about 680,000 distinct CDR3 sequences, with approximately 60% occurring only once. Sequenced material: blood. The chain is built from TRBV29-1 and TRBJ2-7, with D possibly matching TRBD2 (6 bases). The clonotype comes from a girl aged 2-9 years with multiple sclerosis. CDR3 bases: TGCAGCGTTGGTCTCCGAGCGGGCCTCTCCTACGAGCAGTACTTC. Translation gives CSVGLRAGLSYEQYF.